This T cell receptor (beta chain) stems from a study of T cell responses to AZD1222 COVID-19 vaccine. Turning to this clone: Its antigen is not identified.

The CDR3 is 12 residues long. V was cut by 4 bases and J by 10 bases, with 11 bases left in between. CDR1 and CDR2 (germline): LGHDT, YNNKEL (reference sequence). Regarding the study as a whole: Seropositivity was recorded at baseline in only a handful of AZD1222 recipients.

The assay was immunoSEQ multiplex PCR, and TCRdb's table has in-frame clones only and misses some. In the table there are 100,000 to 150,000 clones, 80% to 95% of which are singletons. This receptor was taken from an adult who received the AZD1222 COVID-19 vaccine. The sample in question was peripheral blood, obtained 28 days after the second AZD1222 dose. The chain is built from TRBV3-1 (or the pseudogene TRBV3-2) and TRBJ2-1; maybe TRBD2 (5 bases). The CDR3, as DNA: TGTGCCAGCAGCCCTGGCAGGAGGGAGCAGTTCTTC. It translates to CASSPGRREQFF.